This is a list of T cell receptor beta chains from one sample in a study of blood T cell repertoires in COVID-19. Some clones are missing from TCRdb's copy, which holds only in-frame ones; the method was immunoSEQ multiplex PCR. The data show approximately 130,000 clones, 77% seen once. Sequencing was done on a sample of peripheral blood. Receptors originate from a man older than 75 with acute or convalescent COVID-19. The CDR3 runs from the conserved cysteine through the conserved F or W. Each record gives: V gene, clone size, D gene, J gene, CDR3 protein, CDR3 DNA. A D gene is named only where the DNA matches it firmly. Rows give clone size only sometimes, using once, few, many, or a class for an expanded clone.

TRBV7-8,.,TRBD2,TRBJ2-3,CASSLAWLTSGTSTDTQYF,TGTGCCAGCAGCTTAGCGTGGTTGACTAGCGGAACTAGCACAGATACGCAGTATTTT
TRBV7-8,few,.,TRBJ2-7,CASSLARAVPYEQYF,TGTGCCAGCAGCTTAGCGCGGGCGGTGCCCTACGAGCAGTACTTC
TRBV24-1,once,.,TRBJ2-2,CATSAQANTGELFF,TGTGCCACCAGTGCGCAGGCGAACACCGGGGAGCTGTTTTTT
TRBV5-6,.,.,TRBJ2-1,CASSLSSNNEQFF,TGTGCCAGCAGCTTGTCCAGTAACAATGAGCAGTTCTTC
TRBV12-3/TRBV12-4,.,.,TRBJ2-7,CASSLRGPGEQYF,TGTGCCAGCAGTTTACGGGGTCCCGGCGAGCAGTACTTC
TRBV5-4,.,.,TRBJ2-2,CASSLAGKNTGELFF,TGTGCCAGCAGCTTGGCGGGGAAGAACACCGGGGAGCTGTTTTTT
TRBV28,.,.,TRBJ2-6,CASNPSSGANVLTF,TGTGCCAGCAACCCGAGCTCTGGGGCCAACGTCCTGACTTTC
TRBV6-2/TRBV6-3,.,.,TRBJ2-7,CASSPAAYEQYF,TGTGCCAGCAGCCCGGCCGCCTACGAGCAGTACTTC
TRBV5-4,few,.,TRBJ1-6,CASSFGRGNSPLHF,TGTGCCAGCAGCTTCGGACGGGGAAATTCACCCCTCCACTTT
TRBV2,.,.,TRBJ2-1,CASSRGEGLYNEQFF,TGTGCCAGCAGCAGGGGGGAAGGTCTCTACAATGAGCAGTTCTTC
TRBV18,.,TRBD1,TRBJ1-1,CASSPNRGRTEAFF,TGTGCCAGCTCACCAAACAGGGGGCGGACTGAAGCTTTCTTT
TRBV2,.,TRBD1,TRBJ1-2,CASTMDRGCTF,TGTGCCAGCACCATGGACAGGGGGTGCACCTTC
TRBV5-6,.,TRBD2,TRBJ2-5,CASSLGLAGGPGETQYF,TGTGCCAGCAGCCTGGGACTAGCGGGGGGGCCGGGAGAGACCCAGTACTTC
TRBV19,.,TRBD1,TRBJ2-2,CASLRDRGFSGELFF,TGTGCCAGTCTCCGAGACAGGGGGTTTTCCGGGGAGCTGTTTTTT
TRBV5-6,.,TRBD1,TRBJ1-2,CASSLGTGNYGYTF,TGTGCCAGCAGCTTGGGGACAGGGAACTATGGCTACACCTTC
TRBV6-5,.,.,TRBJ1-1,CASSYLQEAFF,TGTGCCAGCAGTTACTTACAGGAAGCTTTCTTT
TRBV18,.,.,TRBJ2-7,CASSPPGEYGVYEQYF,TGTGCCAGCTCACCCCCTGGGGAGTACGGAGTCTACGAGCAGTACTTC
TRBV19,few,.,TRBJ1-4,CASRISRATNEKLFF,TGTGCCAGTAGGATTTCGAGGGCAACTAATGAAAAACTGTTTTTT
TRBV7-9,.,TRBD1,TRBJ1-1,CASTNYGTGTEAFF,TGTGCCAGCACCAATTACGGGACAGGGACTGAAGCTTTCTTT
TRBV7-9,.,.,TRBJ2-1,CASSLDTEQFF,TGTGCCAGCAGCTTAGACACTGAGCAGTTCTTC
TRBV9,.,.,TRBJ2-5,CASSVGPGAETQYF,TGTGCCAGCAGCGTAGGACCAGGGGCAGAGACCCAGTACTTC
TRBV11-1,.,TRBD1,TRBJ2-2,CASSWDRTGELFF,TGTGCCAGCAGCTGGGACAGAACCGGGGAGCTGTTTTTT
TRBV5-1,.,TRBD2,TRBJ2-1,CASSLGTLAGGQGEQFF,TGCGCCAGCAGCCTGGGGACCCTAGCGGGGGGGCAGGGTGAGCAGTTCTTC
TRBV5-4,.,.,TRBJ2-2,CASSAAGGTGELFF,TGTGCCAGCAGCGCGGCAGGGGGGACCGGGGAGCTGTTTTTT
TRBV6-2/TRBV6-3,.,TRBD1,TRBJ2-7,CASSYGRGPYEQYF,TGTGCCAGCAGTTACGGCAGGGGGCCTTACGAGCAGTACTTC
TRBV5-1,.,TRBD1,TRBJ1-1,CASSEQGMNTEAFF,TGCGCCAGCAGCGAACAGGGGATGAACACTGAAGCTTTCTTT
TRBV6-5,once,.,TRBJ2-7,CASGQGLIYEQYF,TGTGCCAGCGGTCAGGGCCTTATATACGAGCAGTACTTC
TRBV3-1/TRBV3-2,once,TRBD1,TRBJ1-1,CASSLREVRGAEAFF,TGTGCCAGCAGCCTAAGGGAGGTCAGGGGGGCTGAAGCTTTCTTT
TRBV6-6,.,.,TRBJ2-3,CASSTSRSRADTQYF,TGTGCCAGCAGCACCTCTAGGTCTCGCGCAGATACGCAGTATTTT
TRBV6-5,.,TRBD1,TRBJ1-2,CASSYRGGEYGYTF,TGTGCCAGCAGCTACAGAGGGGGCGAGTATGGCTACACCTTC
TRBV14,.,.,TRBJ1-6,CASSPGVWSPLHF,TGTGCCAGCAGTCCGGGGGTTTGGTCACCCCTCCACTTT
TRBV10-3,.,TRBD2,TRBJ2-2,CAIRATSGANTGELFF,TGTGCCATCAGGGCTACTAGCGGGGCGAACACCGGGGAGCTGTTTTTT
TRBV24-1,once,TRBD1,TRBJ2-7,CATSDGTGGIYEQYF,TGTGCCACCAGTGACGGGACAGGGGGCATCTACGAGCAGTACTTC
TRBV3-1/TRBV3-2,.,.,TRBJ2-3,CASSLSTDTQYF,TGTGCCAGCAGCCTCTCGACAGATACGCAGTATTTT
TRBV5-1,few,.,TRBJ2-7,CASSLDGQLYEQYF,TGCGCCAGCAGCCTAGATGGACAGCTCTACGAGCAGTACTTC
TRBV7-2,few,.,TRBJ1-6,CASSTVGSGSPLHF,TGTGCCAGCAGCACTGTCGGGTCCGGTTCACCCCTCCACTTT
TRBV15,.,.,TRBJ2-3,CATSRDLGGTDTQYF,TGTGCCACCAGCAGAGATCTGGGCGGCACAGATACGCAGTATTTT
TRBV12-3/TRBV12-4,.,TRBD1,TRBJ1-2,CASSKQGADGYTF,TGTGCCAGCAGTAAACAGGGGGCGGATGGCTACACCTTC
TRBV5-1,.,TRBD1,TRBJ1-4,CASSLIGTGGSEKLFF,TGCGCCAGCAGCCTAATCGGGACAGGGGGAAGTGAAAAACTGTTTTTT
TRBV19,few,TRBD1,TRBJ1-6,CASSAGQGARSPLHF,TGTGCCAGTAGCGCGGGACAGGGGGCTAGATCACCCCTCCACTTT
TRBV5-1,once,.,TRBJ2-1,CASSLATGSKNEQFF,TGCGCCAGCAGCTTGGCCACAGGGAGTAAAAATGAGCAGTTCTTC
TRBV2,.,.,TRBJ1-2,CASSLRGGYTF,TGTGCCAGCAGTCTTAGGGGAGGCTACACCTTC
TRBV2,once,.,TRBJ2-3,CASSPQGASGSTDTQYF,TGTGCCAGCAGTCCACAAGGGGCTTCAGGGAGCACAGATACGCAGTATTTT
TRBV7-9,once,.,TRBJ2-1,CASDVGQPGSEFF,TGTGCCAGCGATGTAGGGCAGCCGGGGTCGGAGTTCTTC
TRBV5-1,.,TRBD1,TRBJ2-5,CASSTTGQGGRETQYF,TGCGCCAGCAGCACTACCGGACAGGGGGGTAGGGAGACCCAGTACTTC
TRBV28,.,.,TRBJ2-7,CASSFSGTHYEQYF,TGTGCCAGCAGTTTTTCGGGAACCCACTACGAGCAGTACTTC
TRBV2,many,.,TRBJ1-1,CASRDSGGSSTEAFF,TGTGCCAGCAGAGACAGCGGGGGCTCGAGCACTGAAGCTTTCTTT
TRBV5-4,.,.,TRBJ2-3,CASSLLKTATDTQYF,TGTGCCAGCAGCTTGTTGAAGACAGCCACAGATACGCAGTATTTT
TRBV19,.,.,TRBJ1-5,CASSMAVNQPQHF,TGTGCCAGTAGTATGGCAGTAAATCAGCCCCAGCATTTT
TRBV6-5,.,TRBD1,TRBJ1-2,CASSRSQGQGGYTF,TGTGCCAGCAGTCGTTCACAGGGACAGGGTGGCTACACCTTC
TRBV6-5,.,.,TRBJ2-7,CATRASPNYEQYF,TGTGCCACGCGGGCCTCCCCCAACTACGAGCAGTACTTC